This T cell receptor (beta chain) appears in the sequencing data of a study of regulatory T cells in long-lasting Graves disease. General study results and limits: Among persistent patients, a larger number of public clonotypes were shared (over 2,500) than among newly diagnosed patients (under 1,000).

The CDR3 covers 14 residues. Trimming cost V 2 bases and J 3 bases, with 8 bases left between them. This sample's time point: newly diagnosed GD, antithyroid drugs for less than 3 months. Extracted PBMC RNA gave rise to the TCR library. American Thyroid Association guidelines defined how Graves' disease was diagnosed. With respect to this clonotype: Antigen unknown.

Arm-PCR of CDR3 regions and iRepertoire HTBI primers were used to build TCR beta libraries. TCRdb ran MiXCR on the multiplex PCR reads and lists one entry per CDR3 protein. The sample has about 320,000 distinct CDR3 sequences, approximately 20% seen once. Sequences were derived from peripheral blood mononuclear cells (PBMCs), sampled at new diagnosis, from a patient treated with antithyroid drugs. The chain combines TRBV12-3 or TRBV12-4 with TRBJ1-5; D is ambiguous. The sequence derives from a female donor with Graves disease. Written as DNA, the CDR3 is TGTGCCAGCAGTTTAAGGGTCACCAATCAGCCCCAGCATTTT. It is translated as CASSLRVTNQPQHF.